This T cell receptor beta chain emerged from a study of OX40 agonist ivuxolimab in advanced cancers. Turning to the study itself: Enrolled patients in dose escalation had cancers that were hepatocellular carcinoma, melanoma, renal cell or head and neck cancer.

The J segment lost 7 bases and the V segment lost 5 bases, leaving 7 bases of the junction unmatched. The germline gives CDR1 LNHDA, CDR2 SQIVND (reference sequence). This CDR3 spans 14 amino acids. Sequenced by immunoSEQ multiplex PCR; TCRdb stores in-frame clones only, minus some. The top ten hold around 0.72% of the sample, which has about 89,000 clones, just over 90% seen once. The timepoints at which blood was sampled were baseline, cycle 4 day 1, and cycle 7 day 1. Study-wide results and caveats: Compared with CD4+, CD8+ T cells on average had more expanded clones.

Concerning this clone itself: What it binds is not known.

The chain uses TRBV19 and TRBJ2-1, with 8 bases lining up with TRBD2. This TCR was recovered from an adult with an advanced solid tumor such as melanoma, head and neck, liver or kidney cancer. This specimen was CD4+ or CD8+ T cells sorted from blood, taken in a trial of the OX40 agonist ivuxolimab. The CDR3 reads CASSRGGLGNEQFF. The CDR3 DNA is TGTGCCAGTAGTCGGGGGGGGTTGGGAAATGAGCAGTTCTTC.